The TCR beta chain under discussion was sequenced for a study of blood T cell repertoires in COVID-19. As for the study in general: Donors in the United States, Italy and Spain gave samples during acute or convalescent COVID-19.

V lost 2 bases, J lost 5 bases, and 10 bases stayed unmatched. This CDR3 comprises 16 residues. Germline V gives CDR1 SGHDT, CDR2 YYEEEE. Self-reported history from a screening survey and questionnaire set each donor's cohort. Recovered participants had two consecutive negative NP/OP PCR tests, healthcare professional clearance, or symptom resolution. Profiled with immunoSEQ multiplex PCR; TCRdb holds only in-frame clones, not every one. Of more than 250,000 clones in the sample, about 85% were seen once. The rearrangement joins TRBV5-6 to TRBJ1-2, with 9 positions matching TRBD1. The sample comprised PBMCs or T cells enriched from blood (not recorded which). The sequence was collected from a woman in her thirties who had recovered from COVID-19. For the CDR3, the DNA is TGTGCCAGCAGCTTCACCGGGACAGGGTATAGGTATGGCTACACCTTC. It yields the protein CASSFTGTGYRYGYTF. The full variable domain, with the rest looked up from reference TRBV5-6 and TRBJ1-2, is DAGVTQSPTHLIKTRGQQVTLRCSPKSGHDTVSWYQQALGQGPQFIFQYYEEEERQRGNFPDRFSGHQFPNYSSELNVNALLLGDSALYLCASSFTGTGYRYGYTFGSGTRLTVV.